This T cell receptor (beta chain) was captured by sequencing in a study of CD8+CD57+ T cells in acquired aplastic anemia. This clonotype was detected only a few times. Using genomic DNA as the template, TCR beta VDJ and CDR3 profiling was carried out. TCRdb independently ran MiXCR on the reads; one entry per CDR3 protein. Among 150,000 to 200,000 distinct CDR3 sequences listed, roughly two thirds were seen once. V was pared by 3 bases and J by 6 bases, with 5 bases of the junction left unmatched. The CDR3 is 14 amino acids. The V gene's germline CDR1 is LNHDA and CDR2 SQIVND (reference sequence). It was patients with CD8+CD57+ cell expansion by flow cytometry who were chosen for sequencing.

The source material was sorted CD4+, CD8+, or CD8+CD57+ T cells (not recorded which) from PBMCs. The chain carries TRBV19 and TRBJ2-1; 7 bases are a match to TRBD2. This sequence originates from a human donor with aplastic anemia. DNA of the CDR3: TGTGCCAGTAGTATGGGGGGGGATGGCAATGAGCAGTTCTTC. Translated: CASSMGGDGNEQFF.